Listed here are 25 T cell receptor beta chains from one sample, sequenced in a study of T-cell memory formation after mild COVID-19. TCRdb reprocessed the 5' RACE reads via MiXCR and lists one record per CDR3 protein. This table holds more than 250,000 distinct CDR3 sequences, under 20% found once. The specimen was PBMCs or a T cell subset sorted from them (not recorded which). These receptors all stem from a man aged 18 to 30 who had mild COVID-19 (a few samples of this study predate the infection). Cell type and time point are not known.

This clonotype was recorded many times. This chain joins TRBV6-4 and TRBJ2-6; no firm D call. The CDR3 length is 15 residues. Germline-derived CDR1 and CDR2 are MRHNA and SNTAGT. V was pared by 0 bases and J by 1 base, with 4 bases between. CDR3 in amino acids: CASSDSKSGANVLTF. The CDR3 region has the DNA TGTGCCAGCAGTGACTCGAAATCTGGGGCCAACGTCCTGACTTTC.

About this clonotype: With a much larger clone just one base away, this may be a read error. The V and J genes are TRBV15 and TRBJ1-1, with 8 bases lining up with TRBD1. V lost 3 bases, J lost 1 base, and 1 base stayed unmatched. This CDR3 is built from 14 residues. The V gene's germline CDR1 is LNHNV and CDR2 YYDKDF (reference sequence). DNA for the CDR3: TGTGCCACCAGCAGCGACAGGGGGAACACTGAAGCTTTCTTT. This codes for CATSSDRGNTEAFF.

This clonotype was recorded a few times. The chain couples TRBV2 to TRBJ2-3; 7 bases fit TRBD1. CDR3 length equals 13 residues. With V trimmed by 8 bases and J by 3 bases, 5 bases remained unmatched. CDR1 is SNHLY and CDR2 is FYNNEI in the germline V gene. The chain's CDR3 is CASGTESTDTQYF. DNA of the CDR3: TGTGCCAGCGGGACAGAGAGTACAGATACGCAGTATTTT.

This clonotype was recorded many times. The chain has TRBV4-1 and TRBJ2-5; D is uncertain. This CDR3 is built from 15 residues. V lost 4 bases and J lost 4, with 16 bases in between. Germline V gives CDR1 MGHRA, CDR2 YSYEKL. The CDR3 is CASSRPPAPGETQYF. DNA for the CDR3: TGCGCCAGCAGCCGCCCTCCAGCACCGGGAGAGACCCAGTACTTC.

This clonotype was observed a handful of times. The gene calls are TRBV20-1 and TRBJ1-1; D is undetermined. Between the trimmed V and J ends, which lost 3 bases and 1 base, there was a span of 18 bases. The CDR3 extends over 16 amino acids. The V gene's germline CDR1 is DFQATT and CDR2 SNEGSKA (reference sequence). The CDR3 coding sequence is TGCAGTGCTAGCCCGGCGCGGATGGGGAGGAACACTGAAGCTTTCTTT. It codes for CSASPARMGRNTEAFF.

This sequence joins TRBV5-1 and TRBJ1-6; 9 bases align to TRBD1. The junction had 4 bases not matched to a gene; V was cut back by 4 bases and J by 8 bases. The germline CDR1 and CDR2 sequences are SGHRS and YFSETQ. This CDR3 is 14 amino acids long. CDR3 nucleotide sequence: TGCGCCAGCAGCACGGGACAGGGTTATTCACCCCTCCACTTT. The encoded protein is CASSTGQGYSPLHF.

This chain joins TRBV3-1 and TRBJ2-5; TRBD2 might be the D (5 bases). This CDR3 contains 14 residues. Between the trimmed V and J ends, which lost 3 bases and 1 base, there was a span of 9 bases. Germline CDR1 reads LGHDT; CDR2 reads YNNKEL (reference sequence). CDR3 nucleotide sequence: TGTGCCAGCAGCCAGCGGGCTTTCCAAGAGACCCAGTACTTC. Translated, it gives CASSQRAFQETQYF.

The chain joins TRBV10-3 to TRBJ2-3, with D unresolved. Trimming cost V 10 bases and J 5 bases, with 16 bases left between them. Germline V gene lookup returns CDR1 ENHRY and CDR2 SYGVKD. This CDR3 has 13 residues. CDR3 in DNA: TGTGCCACCGCCAACTCTAGGGTAGATACGCAGTATTTT. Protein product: CATANSRVDTQYF.

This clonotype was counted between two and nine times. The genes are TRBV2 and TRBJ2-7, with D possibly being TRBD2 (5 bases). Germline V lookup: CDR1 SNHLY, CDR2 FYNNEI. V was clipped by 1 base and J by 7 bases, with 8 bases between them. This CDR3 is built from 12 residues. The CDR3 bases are TGTGCCAGCAGTGAAGGCGGGCGGGAGCAGTACTTC. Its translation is CASSEGGREQYF.

CDR3 nucleotide sequence: TGCGCCAGCAGCCAAGTGGTGGAATATGGCTACACCTTC. This translates into CASSQVVEYGYTF. The rearrangement uses TRBV4-1 and TRBJ1-2; D is unresolved. The CDR3 length is 13 residues. The V end was cut by 1 base, the J end by 5 bases, with 8 bases between. Germline lookup yields CDR1 MGHRA and CDR2 YSYEKL.

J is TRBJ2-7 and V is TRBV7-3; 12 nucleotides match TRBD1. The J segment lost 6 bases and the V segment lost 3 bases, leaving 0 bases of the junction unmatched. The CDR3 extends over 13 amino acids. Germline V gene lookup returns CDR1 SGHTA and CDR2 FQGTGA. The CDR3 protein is CASSLGQGAEQYF. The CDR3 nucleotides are TGTGCCAGCAGCTTGGGACAGGGGGCCGAGCAGTACTTC.

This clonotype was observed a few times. Here the CDR3 DNA reads TGCAGCTTACTAGCGGGGGGCTCCCTCTCCTACGAGCAGTACTTC. Amino acid sequence: CSLLAGGSLSYEQYF. The J gene is TRBJ2-7, the V gene TRBV20-1, with 12 bases matching TRBD2. The germline CDR1 and CDR2 sequences are DFQATT and SNEGSKA (reference sequence). CDR3 size: 15 residues.

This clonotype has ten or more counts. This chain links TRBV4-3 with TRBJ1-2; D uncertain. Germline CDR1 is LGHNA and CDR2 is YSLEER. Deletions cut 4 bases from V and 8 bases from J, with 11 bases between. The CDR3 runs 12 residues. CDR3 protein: CASSRRSGGYTF. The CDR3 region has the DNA TGCGCCAGCAGCCGCCGATCTGGAGGCTACACCTTC.

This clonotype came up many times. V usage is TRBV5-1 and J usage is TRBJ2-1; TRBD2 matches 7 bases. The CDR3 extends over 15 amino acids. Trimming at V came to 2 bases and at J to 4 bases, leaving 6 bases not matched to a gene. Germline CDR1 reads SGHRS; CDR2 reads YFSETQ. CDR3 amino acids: CASSLGAGPYNEQFF. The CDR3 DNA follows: TGCGCCAGCAGCTTAGGAGCGGGGCCTTACAATGAGCAGTTCTTC.

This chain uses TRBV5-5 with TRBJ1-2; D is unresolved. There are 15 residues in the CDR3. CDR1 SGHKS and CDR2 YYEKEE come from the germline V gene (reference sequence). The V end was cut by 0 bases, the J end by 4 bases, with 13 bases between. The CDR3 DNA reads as TGTGCCAGCAGCTTGGATAGGGCTGGATTCTATGGCTACACCTTC. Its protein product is CASSLDRAGFYGYTF.

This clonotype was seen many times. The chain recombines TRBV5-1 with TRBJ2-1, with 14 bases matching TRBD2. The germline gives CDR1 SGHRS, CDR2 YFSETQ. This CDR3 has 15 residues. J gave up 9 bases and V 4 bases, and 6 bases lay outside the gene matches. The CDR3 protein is CASSQTSGGAPEQFF. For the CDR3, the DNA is TGCGCCAGCAGCCAGACTAGCGGGGGGGCCCCTGAGCAGTTCTTC.

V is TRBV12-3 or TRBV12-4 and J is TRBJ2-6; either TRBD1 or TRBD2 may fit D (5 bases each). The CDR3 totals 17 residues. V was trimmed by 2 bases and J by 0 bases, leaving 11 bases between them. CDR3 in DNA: TGTGCCAGCAGTTTATGGGACGCAAGCTCTGGGGCCAACGTCCTGACTTTC. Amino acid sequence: CASSLWDASSGANVLTF.

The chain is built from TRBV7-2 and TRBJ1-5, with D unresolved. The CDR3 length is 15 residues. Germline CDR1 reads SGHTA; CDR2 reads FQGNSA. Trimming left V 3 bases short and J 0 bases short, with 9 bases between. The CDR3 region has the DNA TGTGCCAGCAGCTTTGCAGGATATAGCAATCAGCCCCAGCATTTT. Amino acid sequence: CASSFAGYSNQPQHF.

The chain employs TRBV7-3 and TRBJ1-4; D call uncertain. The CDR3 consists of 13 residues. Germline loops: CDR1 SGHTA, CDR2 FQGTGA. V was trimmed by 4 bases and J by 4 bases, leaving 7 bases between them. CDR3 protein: CASSYLNNEKLFF. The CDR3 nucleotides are TGTGCCAGCAGCTACCTGAATAATGAAAAACTGTTTTTT. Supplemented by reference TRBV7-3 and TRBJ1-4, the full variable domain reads GAGVSQTPSNKVTEKGKYVELRCDPISGHTALYWYRQSLGQGPEFLIYFQGTGAADDSGLPNDRFFAVRPEGSVSTLKIQRTERGDSAVYLCASSYLNNEKLFFGSGTQLSVL.

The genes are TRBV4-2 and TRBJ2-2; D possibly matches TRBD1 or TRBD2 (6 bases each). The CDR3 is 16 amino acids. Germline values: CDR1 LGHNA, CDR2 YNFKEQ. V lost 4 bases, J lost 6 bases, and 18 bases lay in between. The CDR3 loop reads CASSRSVGGPSGELFF. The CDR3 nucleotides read TGTGCCAGCAGCCGGAGTGTGGGGGGCCCGTCCGGGGAGCTGTTTTTT.

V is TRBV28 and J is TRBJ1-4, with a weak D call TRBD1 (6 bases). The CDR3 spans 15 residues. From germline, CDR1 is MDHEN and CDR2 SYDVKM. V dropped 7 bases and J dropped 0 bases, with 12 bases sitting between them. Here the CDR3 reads CASTLEGATNEKLFF. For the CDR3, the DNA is TGTGCCAGCACCCTCGAGGGGGCAACTAATGAAAAACTGTTTTTT.

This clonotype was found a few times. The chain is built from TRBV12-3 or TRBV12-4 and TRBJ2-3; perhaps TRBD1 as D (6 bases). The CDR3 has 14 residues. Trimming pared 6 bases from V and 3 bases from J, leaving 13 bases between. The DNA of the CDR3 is TGTGCCAGCAGCCTCGACAGGAAAACAGATACGCAGTATTTT. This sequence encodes CASSLDRKTDTQYF.

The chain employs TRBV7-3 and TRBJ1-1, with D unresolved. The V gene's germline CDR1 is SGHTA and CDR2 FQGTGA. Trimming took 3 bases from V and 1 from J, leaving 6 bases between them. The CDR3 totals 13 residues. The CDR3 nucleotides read TGTGCCAGCAGCTTCTCAAAGAACACTGAAGCTTTCTTT. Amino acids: CASSFSKNTEAFF.

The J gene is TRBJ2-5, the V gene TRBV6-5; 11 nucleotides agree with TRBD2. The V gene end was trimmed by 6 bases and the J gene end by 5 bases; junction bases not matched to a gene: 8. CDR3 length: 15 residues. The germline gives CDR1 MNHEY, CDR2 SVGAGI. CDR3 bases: TGTGCCAGCAGGACCCCCCGGACTAGCGGGGAGACCCAGTACTTC. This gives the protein CASRTPRTSGETQYF.

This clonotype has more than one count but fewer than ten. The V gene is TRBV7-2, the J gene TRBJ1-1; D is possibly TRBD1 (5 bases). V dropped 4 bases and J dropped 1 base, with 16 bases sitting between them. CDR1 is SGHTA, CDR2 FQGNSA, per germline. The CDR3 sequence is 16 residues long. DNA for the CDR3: TGTGCCAGCAGCTACACGGGGACTGCCGGGAACACTGAAGCTTTCTTT. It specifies CASSYTGTAGNTEAFF. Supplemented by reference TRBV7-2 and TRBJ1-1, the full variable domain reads GAGVSQSPSNKVTEKGKDVELRCDPISGHTALYWYRQSLGQGLEFLIYFQGNSAPDKSGLPSDRFSAERTGGSVSTLTIQRTQQEDSAVYLCASSYTGTAGNTEAFFGQGTRLTVV.